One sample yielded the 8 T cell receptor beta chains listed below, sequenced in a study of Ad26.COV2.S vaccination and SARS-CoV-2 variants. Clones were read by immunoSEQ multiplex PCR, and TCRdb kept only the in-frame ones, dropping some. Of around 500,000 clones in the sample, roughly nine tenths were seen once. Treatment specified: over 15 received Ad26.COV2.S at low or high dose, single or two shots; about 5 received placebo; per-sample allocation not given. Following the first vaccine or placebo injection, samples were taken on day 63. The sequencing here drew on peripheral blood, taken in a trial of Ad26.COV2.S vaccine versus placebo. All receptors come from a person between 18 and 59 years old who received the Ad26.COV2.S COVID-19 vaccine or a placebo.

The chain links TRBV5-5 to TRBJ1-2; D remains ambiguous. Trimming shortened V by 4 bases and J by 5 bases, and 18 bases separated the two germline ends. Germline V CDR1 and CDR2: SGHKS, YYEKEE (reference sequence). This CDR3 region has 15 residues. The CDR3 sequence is CASSAVGQRNYGYTF. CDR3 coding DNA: TGTGCCAGCAGCGCCGTAGGGCAGAGAAATTATGGCTACACCTTC.

CDR3 protein: CASSETGGFQPQHF. CDR3 nucleotides: TGTGCCAGCAGCGAGACAGGGGGCTTTCAGCCCCAGCATTTT. The chain has TRBV9 and TRBJ1-5; the match to TRBD1 covers 10 bases. Germline CDR1 is SGDLS and CDR2 is YYNGEE. The CDR3 has 14 residues. The J segment lost 6 bases and the V segment lost 3 bases, leaving 3 bases of the junction unmatched.

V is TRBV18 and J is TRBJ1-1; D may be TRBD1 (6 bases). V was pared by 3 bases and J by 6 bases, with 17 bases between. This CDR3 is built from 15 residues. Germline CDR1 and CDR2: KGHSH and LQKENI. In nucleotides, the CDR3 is TGTGCCAGCTCACCGACACAGGGAACCTCCGCTGAAGCTTTCTTT. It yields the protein CASSPTQGTSAEAFF.

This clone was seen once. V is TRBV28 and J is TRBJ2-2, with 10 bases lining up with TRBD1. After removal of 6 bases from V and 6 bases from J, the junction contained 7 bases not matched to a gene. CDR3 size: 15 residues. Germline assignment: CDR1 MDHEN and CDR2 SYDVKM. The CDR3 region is CASRTGTGVPGELFF. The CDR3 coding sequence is TGTGCCAGCAGGACCGGGACAGGGGTCCCCGGGGAGCTGTTTTTT.

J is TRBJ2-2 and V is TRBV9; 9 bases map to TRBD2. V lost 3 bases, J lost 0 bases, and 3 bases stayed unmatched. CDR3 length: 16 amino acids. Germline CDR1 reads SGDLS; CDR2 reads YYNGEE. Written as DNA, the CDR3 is TGTGCCAGCAGCGCCCGACTAGCGGCGAACACCGGGGAGCTGTTTTTT. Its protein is CASSARLAANTGELFF.

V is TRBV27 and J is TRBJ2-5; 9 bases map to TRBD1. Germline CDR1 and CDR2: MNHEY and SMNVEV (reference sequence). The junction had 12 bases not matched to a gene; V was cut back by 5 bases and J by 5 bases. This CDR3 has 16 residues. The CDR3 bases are TGTGCCAGCAGTCGAACCGGGACAGGGTTCGGGGAGACCCAGTACTTC. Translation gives CASSRTGTGFGETQYF.

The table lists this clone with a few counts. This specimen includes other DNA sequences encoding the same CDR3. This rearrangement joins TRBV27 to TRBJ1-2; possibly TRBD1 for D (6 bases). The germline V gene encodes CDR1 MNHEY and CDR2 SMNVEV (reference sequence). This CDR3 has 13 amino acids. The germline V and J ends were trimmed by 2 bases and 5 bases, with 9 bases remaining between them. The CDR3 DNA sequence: TGTGCCAGCAGTTTAGAGGGGGGGTATGGCTACACCTTC. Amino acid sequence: CASSLEGGYGYTF.

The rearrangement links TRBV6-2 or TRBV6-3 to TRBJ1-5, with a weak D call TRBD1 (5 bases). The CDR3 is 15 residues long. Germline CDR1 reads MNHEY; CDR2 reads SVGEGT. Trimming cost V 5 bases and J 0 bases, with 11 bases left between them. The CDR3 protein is CASSTGTYSNQPQHF. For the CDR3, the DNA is TGTGCCAGCAGTACCGGGACGTATAGCAATCAGCCCCAGCATTTT.